This entry lists 13 T cell receptor beta chains sequenced from one sample in a study of beta chain features in type 1 diabetes. Of the isolated RNA, all was reverse transcribed, and so the sequenced material was expressed TCRB transcripts. Clones were read by immunoSEQ multiplex PCR, and TCRdb kept only the in-frame ones, dropping some. The repertoire holds roughly 300,000 clones, with approximately 14% as singletons. Sequencing used central memory CD4+ T cells from blood. The receptors originated from a young man in good health.

The table lists this clone with a few counts. The chain recombines TRBV6-1 with TRBJ2-1; tentative D call: TRBD2 (6 bases). Germline CDR1 is MNHNS and CDR2 is SASEGT. CDR3 length: 14 amino acids. The V gene lost 7 bases and the J gene lost 4 bases, with 14 bases spanning the gap. CDR3 in amino acids: CASIPGGEYNEQFF. CDR3 DNA sequence: TGTGCCAGCATCCCGGGCGGGGAGTACAATGAGCAGTTCTTC.

The chain combines TRBV7-9 with TRBJ2-1; 8 bases match TRBD2. The length of the CDR3 is 16 residues. CDR1 and CDR2 from the germline V gene are SEHNR and FQNEAQ (reference sequence). The trim removed 2 bases at V and 3 bases at J, leaving 6 bases unmatched. The CDR3 loop is CASSLQPGGHYNEQFF. CDR3 DNA sequence: TGTGCCAGCAGCTTACAACCGGGGGGGCACTACAATGAGCAGTTCTTC.

V usage is TRBV6-6 and J usage is TRBJ2-1, with TRBD2 as a possible D gene (7 bases). Trimming removed 6 bases at V and 7 bases at J, with 13 bases between. Germline V gene sequence: CDR1 MNHNY, CDR2 SVGAGI (reference sequence). There are 13 residues in the CDR3. The CDR3 nucleotides are TGTGCCAGCAGGCAGGGAGGGGGGAATGAGCAGTTCTTC. It is translated as CASRQGGGNEQFF.

The gene calls are TRBV13 and TRBJ2-5, with D maybe TRBD2 (6 bases). The V end lost 5 bases, the J end lost 5 bases, and 15 bases lay between the germline ends. The CDR3 runs to 14 residues. Looked up from germline, CDR1 is PRHDT and CDR2 is FYEKMQ (reference sequence). The CDR3 coding sequence is TGTGCCAGCAGCCTAAGGGCCCGGGGGGAGACCCAGTACTTC. Translating it yields CASSLRARGETQYF.

This clone was observed a few times. The CDR3 is CASSLALSGGQSSYEQYF. The CDR3 DNA follows: TGTGCCAGCAGCTTAGCGCTTAGCGGGGGTCAGAGCTCCTACGAGCAGTACTTC. The chain uses TRBV7-2 and TRBJ2-7; the match to TRBD2 covers 9 bases. V lost 0 bases to trimming and J lost 0 bases; unmatched junction nucleotides: 9. The CDR3 totals 18 residues. The germline CDR1 and CDR2 sequences are SGHTA and FQGNSA. The variable domain in full, with the rest retrieved from reference TRBV7-2 and TRBJ2-7, is GAGVSQSPSNKVTEKGKDVELRCDPISGHTALYWYRQSLGQGLEFLIYFQGNSAPDKSGLPSDRFSAERTGGSVSTLTIQRTQQEDSAVYLCASSLALSGGQSSYEQYFGPGTRLTVT.

This chain links TRBV7-2 with TRBJ2-6, with 11 nucleotides matching TRBD2. CDR1 and CDR2 from the germline V gene are SGHTA and FQGNSA. This CDR3 contains 18 residues. The V and J ends lost 4 bases and 0 bases, in that order; junction bases with no gene match: 5. This chain's CDR3 is CASSSLAGATSGANVLTF. As DNA, the CDR3 is TGTGCCAGCAGCTCACTAGCGGGAGCGACCTCTGGGGCCAACGTCCTGACTTTC.

J is TRBJ2-7 and V is TRBV6-5; unclear D gene. Germline values: CDR1 MNHEY, CDR2 SVGAGI. The CDR3 consists of 12 residues. Trimming removed 6 bases at V and 3 bases at J, with 9 bases between. The CDR3 DNA is TGTGCCAGCAGGGAATTTGGCTACGAGCAGTACTTC. Protein: CASREFGYEQYF.

The V call is TRBV7-8, the J call TRBJ2-1; D gene uncertain. V gave up 5 bases and J gave up 6 bases, with 14 bases separating them. In germline, CDR1 is SGHVS, CDR2 FQNEAQ. This CDR3 contains 14 residues. The CDR3 loop reads CASSKTKPGNEQFF. The CDR3 DNA is TGTGCCAGCAGCAAGACAAAGCCAGGCAATGAGCAGTTCTTC.

This clone was seen more than once but under ten times. The chain recombines TRBV5-1 with TRBJ2-5; the match to TRBD2 covers 10 bases. The CDR3 totals 16 residues. Germline V gene lookup returns CDR1 SGHRS and CDR2 YFSETQ. The V segment lost 1 base and the J segment 4 bases; nucleotides outside the gene matches: 7. CDR3 amino acids: CASSLWPSGRGETQYF. CDR3 DNA sequence: TGCGCCAGCAGCTTGTGGCCTAGCGGGAGAGGAGAGACCCAGTACTTC.

This clone has ten or more counts. The chain carries TRBV5-6 and TRBJ1-3; 7 bases fit TRBD1. The CDR3 sequence is 13 residues long. V shed 4 bases, J shed 8 bases, and the junction held 6 bases outside the gene matches. Germline values: CDR1 SGHDT, CDR2 YYEEEE. DNA for the CDR3: TGTGCCAGCAGCAGAGGGGACAGAGACACCATATATTTT. Encoded protein: CASSRGDRDTIYF.

This clone was observed a handful of times. This chain uses TRBV7-6 with TRBJ2-7, with D perhaps TRBD1 or TRBD2 (6 bases each). Trimming shortened V by 6 bases and J by 3 bases, and 18 bases separated the two germline ends. The CDR3 has 15 amino acids. From germline, CDR1 is SGHVS and CDR2 FNYEAQ. CDR3 nucleotides: TGTGCCAGCAGTTCCGAAGTGGGGGGCCACTACGAGCAGTACTTC. Translated, it gives CASSSEVGGHYEQYF.

This clone came up many times. The rearrangement uses TRBV5-1 and TRBJ2-3; the D is unclear. The CDR3 sequence is 15 residues long. The germline V gene has CDR1 SGHRS and CDR2 YFSETQ. Deletions cut 0 bases from V and 1 base from J, with 9 bases between. The chain's CDR3 is CASSLAADGTDTQYF. CDR3 nucleotides: TGCGCCAGCAGCTTGGCGGCAGATGGCACAGATACGCAGTATTTT.

In this sample, this clone turned up a few times. V usage is TRBV5-4 and J usage is TRBJ2-3; D gene uncertain. Between the trimmed V and J ends, which lost 2 bases and 5 bases, there was a span of 15 bases. The V gene's germline CDR1 is SGHNT and CDR2 YYREEE (reference sequence). The length of the CDR3 is 15 residues. CDR3 in DNA: TGTGCCAGCAGCTTATCTAGGACGATAGGAGATACGCAGTATTTT. Its protein is CASSLSRTIGDTQYF.